The clone carrying this TCR beta chain was seen just once. Its target is unknown. With 2 bases removed from V and 8 bases from J, the gap between germline ends came to 21 bases. The CDR3 extends over 16 amino acids. Germline V gene data show CDR1 as SGHAT and CDR2 as FQNNGV. The data derive from a study of T cell repertoires in cytomegalovirus infection. Across the whole study: Newly reported HLA-C-restricted and thoroughly characterized HLA-B-restricted CMV epitopes were employed. General study findings and limits: In two of eight donors, the top clonotype was HLA-C-restricted CMV-specific.

From the reads, TCRdb called clonotypes with MiXCR, one entry per CDR3 protein. There are a few hundred thousand distinct CDR3 sequences in the sample; around 35% occur only once, and under 20% lies in the top ten. The clonotype was recovered from a human donor in good health (CMV status not recorded). Some clones in this sample may be carry-over from other donors' samples. The sequenced sample was cultured PBMCs, obtained from culture after CMV antigen stimulation. The rearrangement joins TRBV11-2 to TRBJ1-2; D is unclear. The CDR3 here is CASSLTNGDGPTGYTF. As DNA, the CDR3 is TGTGCCAGCAGCTTAACAAACGGGGATGGCCCGACGGGCTACACCTTC.